This T cell receptor (beta chain) comes out of a study of blood T cell repertoires in COVID-19. Turning to the study itself: The United States, Italy and Spain were the sources of the acute and convalescent COVID-19 samples. PBMCs, B-cell-depleted T cells, or T cells were the source of the cDNA or gDNA that made up the material.

Authors' methods: By means of reference gene primer amplification, nucleated cell counts were estimated. Sequencing used immunoSEQ multiplex PCR; TCRdb keeps in-frame clones, though not all of them. The V and J calls and clone size come from that table; D and trimming were worked out from the DNA. Among approximately 70,000 clones listed, more than 85% were seen once. This CDR3 comprises 11 residues. V shed 4 bases and J shed 9 bases, with 8 bases lying between them. Germline V gives CDR1 SGHVS, CDR2 FNYEAQ. The V gene is TRBV7-6, the J gene TRBJ2-3; D gene unclear. This sequence was found in a human donor with active COVID-19. The donor label of this sample is uncertain. Sequences were obtained from peripheral blood. The CDR3, as DNA: TGTGCCAGCAGCTCCACACGAACGCAGTATTTT. Amino acids: CASSSTRTQYF.